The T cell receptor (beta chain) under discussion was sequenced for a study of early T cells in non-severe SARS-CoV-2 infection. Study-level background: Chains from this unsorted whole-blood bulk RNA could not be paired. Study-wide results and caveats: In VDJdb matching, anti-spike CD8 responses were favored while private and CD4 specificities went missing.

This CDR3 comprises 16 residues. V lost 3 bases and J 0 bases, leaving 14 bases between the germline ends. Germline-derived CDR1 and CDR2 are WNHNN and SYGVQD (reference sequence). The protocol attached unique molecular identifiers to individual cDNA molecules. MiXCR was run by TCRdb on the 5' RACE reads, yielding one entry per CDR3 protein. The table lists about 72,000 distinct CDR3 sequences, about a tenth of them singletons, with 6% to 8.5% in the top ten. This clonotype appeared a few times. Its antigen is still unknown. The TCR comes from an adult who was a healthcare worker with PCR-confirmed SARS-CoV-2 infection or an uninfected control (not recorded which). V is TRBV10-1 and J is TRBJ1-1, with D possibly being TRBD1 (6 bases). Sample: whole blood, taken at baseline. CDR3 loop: CASSDSGTTMNTEAFF. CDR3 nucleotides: TGCGCCAGCAGTGATTCCGGGACAACCATGAACACTGAAGCTTTCTTT.